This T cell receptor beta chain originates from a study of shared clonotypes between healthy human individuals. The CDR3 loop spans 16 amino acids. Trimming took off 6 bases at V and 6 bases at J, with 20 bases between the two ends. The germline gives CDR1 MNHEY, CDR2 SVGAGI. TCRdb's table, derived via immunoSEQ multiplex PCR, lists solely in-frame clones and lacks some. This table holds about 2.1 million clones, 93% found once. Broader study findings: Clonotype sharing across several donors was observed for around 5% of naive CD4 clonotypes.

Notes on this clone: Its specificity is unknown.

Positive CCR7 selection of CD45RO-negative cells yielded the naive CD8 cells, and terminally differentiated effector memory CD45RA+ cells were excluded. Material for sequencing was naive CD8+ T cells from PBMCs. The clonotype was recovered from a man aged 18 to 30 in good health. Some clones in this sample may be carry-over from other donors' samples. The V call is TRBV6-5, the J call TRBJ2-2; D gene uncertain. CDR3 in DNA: TGTGCCAGCAGCTACATCCCTAGAACTGGGGCCGGGGAGCTGTTTTTT. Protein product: CASSYIPRTGAGELFF.